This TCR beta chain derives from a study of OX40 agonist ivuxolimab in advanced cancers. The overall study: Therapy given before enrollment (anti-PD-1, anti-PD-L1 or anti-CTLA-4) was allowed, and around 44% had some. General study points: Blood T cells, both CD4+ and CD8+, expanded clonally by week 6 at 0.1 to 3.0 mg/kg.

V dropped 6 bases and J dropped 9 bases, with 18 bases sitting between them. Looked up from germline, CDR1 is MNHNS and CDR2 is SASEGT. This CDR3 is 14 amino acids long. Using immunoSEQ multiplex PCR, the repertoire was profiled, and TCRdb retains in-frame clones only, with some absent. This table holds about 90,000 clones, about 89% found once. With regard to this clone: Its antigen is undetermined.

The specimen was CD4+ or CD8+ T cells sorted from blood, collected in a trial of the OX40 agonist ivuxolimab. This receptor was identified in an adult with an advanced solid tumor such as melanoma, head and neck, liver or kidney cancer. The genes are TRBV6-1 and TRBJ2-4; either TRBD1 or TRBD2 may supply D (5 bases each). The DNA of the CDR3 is TGTGCCAGCAGGACAGACGGGATGTTGGGCATTCAGTACTTC. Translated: CASRTDGMLGIQYF.